This T cell receptor beta chain is drawn from a study of response to subunit inactivated influenza vaccine. A note on this clonotype: Its antigen is not identified.

General study points: The study's authors posited that every seasonal influenza vaccination enlists few new T cells.

MiXCR was run by TCRdb on the RT-PCR reads, yielding one entry per CDR3 protein. The table shows hundreds of thousands of distinct CDR3 sequences, with less than 15% occurring only once. Losses at the gene ends were 2 bases for V and 6 bases for J; bases not matched to a gene: 7. CDR1 and CDR2 (germline): MNHEY, SVGAGI. The length of the CDR3 is 15 residues. This clonotype was sampled from a man aged 45-65 years who received an inactivated influenza vaccine. Sequencing was performed on PBMCs from blood, taken 14 to 15 days before vaccination. The gene calls are TRBV6-5 and TRBJ2-3; 8 nucleotides line up with TRBD2. CDR3 in DNA: TGTGCCAGCAGTTACGTTGGCGGGGGGATGGATACGCAGTATTTT. As protein: CASSYVGGGMDTQYF.